This T cell receptor (beta chain) was retrieved from a study of blood T cell repertoires in COVID-19. Study-wide context: The samples span acute and convalescent COVID-19 from the United States, Italy and Spain. The cDNA or gDNA used as material had been derived from T cells, B-cell-depleted T cells, or PBMCs.

This clone was found a few times. Germline lookup yields CDR1 LGHNA and CDR2 YNFKEQ. The CDR3 spans 15 residues. Trimming took off 4 bases at V and 0 bases at J, with 13 bases between the two ends. Original handling: How many nucleated cells were present was estimated from reference gene primer amplification. The protocol was immunoSEQ multiplex PCR, while the TCRdb copy is restricted to in-frame clones and leaves out a portion. The DNA was the basis for D and trimming; V, J and clone size are from that table. The sample yields 150,000 to 200,000 clones, 80% to 90% seen once. The origin of this receptor is a man aged 55-75 years with acute or convalescent COVID-19. V usage is TRBV4-2 and J usage is TRBJ2-7; no firm D call. The specimen was peripheral blood. This chain's CDR3 is CASSPDPGNSYEQYF. In DNA, the CDR3 is TGTGCCAGCAGCCCAGATCCAGGCAACTCCTACGAGCAGTACTTC.